The 2 T cell receptor beta chains in this list originate from one sample, sequenced in a study of blood T cell repertoires in COVID-19. The assay was immunoSEQ multiplex PCR, and TCRdb's table has in-frame clones only and misses some. The table has 160,000 or so clones, under 95% seen once. The sample consisted of peripheral blood. These TCRs come from a man aged 18 to 29 with acute or convalescent COVID-19.

The chain has TRBV19 and TRBJ1-1; 8 nucleotides match TRBD1. J gave up 4 bases and V 6 bases, and 4 bases lay outside the gene matches. The CDR3 loop spans 13 amino acids. Germline loops: CDR1 LNHDA, CDR2 SQIVND (reference sequence). CDR3 loop: CASRPTGGTEAFF. CDR3 in DNA: TGTGCCAGTAGGCCAACAGGGGGCACTGAAGCTTTCTTT.

This chain uses TRBV18 with TRBJ2-2; TRBD1 is a possible D gene (7 bases). Trimming pared 3 bases from V and 0 bases from J, leaving 8 bases between. Germline loops: CDR1 KGHSH, CDR2 LQKENI. The CDR3 is 15 amino acids. CDR3 loop: CASSPRGANTGELFF. In DNA form, the CDR3 reads TGTGCCAGCTCACCCAGGGGGGCGAACACCGGGGAGCTGTTTTTT.